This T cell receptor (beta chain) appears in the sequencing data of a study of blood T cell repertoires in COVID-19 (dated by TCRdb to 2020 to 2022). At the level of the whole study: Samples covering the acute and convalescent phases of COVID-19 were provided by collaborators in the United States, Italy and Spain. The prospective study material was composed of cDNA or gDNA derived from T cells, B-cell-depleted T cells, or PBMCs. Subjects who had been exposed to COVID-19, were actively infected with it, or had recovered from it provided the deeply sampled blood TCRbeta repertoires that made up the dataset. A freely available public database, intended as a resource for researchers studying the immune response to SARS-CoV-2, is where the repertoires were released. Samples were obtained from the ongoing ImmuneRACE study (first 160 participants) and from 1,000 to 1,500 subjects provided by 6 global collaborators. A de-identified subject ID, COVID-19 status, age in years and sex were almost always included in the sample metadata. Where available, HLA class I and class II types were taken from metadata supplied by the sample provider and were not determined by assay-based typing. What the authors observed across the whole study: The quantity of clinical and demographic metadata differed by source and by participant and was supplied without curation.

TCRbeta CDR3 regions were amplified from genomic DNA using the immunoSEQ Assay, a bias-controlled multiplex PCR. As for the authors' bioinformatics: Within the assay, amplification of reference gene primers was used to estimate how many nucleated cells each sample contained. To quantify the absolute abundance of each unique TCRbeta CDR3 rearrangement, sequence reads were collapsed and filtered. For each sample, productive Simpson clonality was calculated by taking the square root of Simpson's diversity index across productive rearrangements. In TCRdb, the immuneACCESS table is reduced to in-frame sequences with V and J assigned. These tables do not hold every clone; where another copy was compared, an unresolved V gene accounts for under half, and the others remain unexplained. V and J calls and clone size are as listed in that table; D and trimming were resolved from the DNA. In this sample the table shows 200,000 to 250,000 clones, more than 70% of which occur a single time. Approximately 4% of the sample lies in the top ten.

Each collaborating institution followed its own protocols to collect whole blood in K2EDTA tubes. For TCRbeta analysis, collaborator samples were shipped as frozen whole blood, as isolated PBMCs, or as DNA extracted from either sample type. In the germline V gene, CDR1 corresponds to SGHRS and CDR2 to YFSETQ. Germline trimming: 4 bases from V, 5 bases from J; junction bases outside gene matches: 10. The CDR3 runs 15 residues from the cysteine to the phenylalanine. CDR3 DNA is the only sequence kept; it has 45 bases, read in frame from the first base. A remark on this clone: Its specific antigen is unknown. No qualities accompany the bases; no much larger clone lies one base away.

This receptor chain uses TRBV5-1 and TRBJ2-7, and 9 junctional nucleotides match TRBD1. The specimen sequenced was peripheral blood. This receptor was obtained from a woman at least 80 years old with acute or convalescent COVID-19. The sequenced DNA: TGCGCCAGCAGCATAGGGGACAGGGAGAAAGACGAGCAGTACTTC. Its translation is CASSIGDREKDEQYF.